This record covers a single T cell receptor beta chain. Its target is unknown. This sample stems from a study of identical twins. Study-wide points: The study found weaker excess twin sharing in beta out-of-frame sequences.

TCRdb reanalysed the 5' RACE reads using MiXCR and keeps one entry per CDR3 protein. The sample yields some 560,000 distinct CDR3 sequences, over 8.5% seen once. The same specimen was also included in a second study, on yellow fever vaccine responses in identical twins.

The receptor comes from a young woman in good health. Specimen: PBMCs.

CDR3 in amino acids: CASSLDPGTGSTGELFF. The CDR3 DNA follows: TGTGCCAGCAGCTTAGACCCCGGGACAGGGAGCACCGGGGAGCTGTTTTTT. The V gene is TRBV7-6, the J gene TRBJ2-2; 9 nucleotides line up with TRBD1. This CDR3 is built from 17 residues. Looked up from germline, CDR1 is SGHVS and CDR2 is FNYEAQ. The J segment lost 4 bases and the V segment lost 1 base, leaving 7 bases of the junction unmatched.